This TCR beta chain was captured by sequencing in a study of T cell changes during pregnancy in multiple sclerosis. The CDR3 is 14 amino acids. Germline V lookup: CDR1 KGHSH, CDR2 LQKENI. The V and J ends lost 5 bases and 1 base respectively, with 9 bases between them. This clone was picked up a small number of times. Assay: immunoSEQ multiplex PCR; the TCRdb copy retains only in-frame clones and omits some. The repertoire consists of 90,000 to 100,000 clones, with about 91% occurring once and the leading ten covering about 2.5%. Specimen: peripheral blood, collected after pregnancy. The TCR originated in a female donor in good health, enrolled as a control in a pregnancy study. The chain has TRBV18 and TRBJ1-3; D is possibly TRBD1 (5 bases). The CDR3 protein is CASSVDSSGNTIYF. The CDR3, as DNA: TGTGCCAGCTCAGTCGACAGTTCTGGAAACACCATATATTTT.